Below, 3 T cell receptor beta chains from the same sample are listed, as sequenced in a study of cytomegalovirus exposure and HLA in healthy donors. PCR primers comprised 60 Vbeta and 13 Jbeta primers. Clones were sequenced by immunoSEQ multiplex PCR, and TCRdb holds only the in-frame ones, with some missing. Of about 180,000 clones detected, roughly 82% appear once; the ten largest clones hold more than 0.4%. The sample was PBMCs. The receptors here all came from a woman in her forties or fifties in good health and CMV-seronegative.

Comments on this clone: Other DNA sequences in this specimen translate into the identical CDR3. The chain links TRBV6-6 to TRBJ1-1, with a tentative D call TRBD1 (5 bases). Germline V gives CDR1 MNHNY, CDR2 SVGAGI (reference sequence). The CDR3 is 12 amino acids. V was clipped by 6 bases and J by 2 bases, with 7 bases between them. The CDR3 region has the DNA TGTGCCAGCAGCAGGGAAAACACTGAAGCTTTCTTT. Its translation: CASSRENTEAFF.

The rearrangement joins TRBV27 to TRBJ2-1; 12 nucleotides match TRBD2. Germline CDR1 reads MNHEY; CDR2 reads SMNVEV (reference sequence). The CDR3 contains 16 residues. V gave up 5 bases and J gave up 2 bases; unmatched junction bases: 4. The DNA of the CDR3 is TGTGCCAGCAGTGTGACTAGCGGGAGAGCCTACAATGAGCAGTTCTTC. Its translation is CASSVTSGRAYNEQFF.

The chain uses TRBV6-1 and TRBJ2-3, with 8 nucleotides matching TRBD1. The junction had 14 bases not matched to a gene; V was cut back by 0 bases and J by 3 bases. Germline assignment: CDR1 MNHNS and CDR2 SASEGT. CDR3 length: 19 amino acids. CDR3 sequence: CASSEAFEVGRGPTDTQYF. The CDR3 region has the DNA TGTGCCAGCAGTGAAGCTTTTGAGGTCGGCAGGGGGCCGACAGATACGCAGTATTTT.